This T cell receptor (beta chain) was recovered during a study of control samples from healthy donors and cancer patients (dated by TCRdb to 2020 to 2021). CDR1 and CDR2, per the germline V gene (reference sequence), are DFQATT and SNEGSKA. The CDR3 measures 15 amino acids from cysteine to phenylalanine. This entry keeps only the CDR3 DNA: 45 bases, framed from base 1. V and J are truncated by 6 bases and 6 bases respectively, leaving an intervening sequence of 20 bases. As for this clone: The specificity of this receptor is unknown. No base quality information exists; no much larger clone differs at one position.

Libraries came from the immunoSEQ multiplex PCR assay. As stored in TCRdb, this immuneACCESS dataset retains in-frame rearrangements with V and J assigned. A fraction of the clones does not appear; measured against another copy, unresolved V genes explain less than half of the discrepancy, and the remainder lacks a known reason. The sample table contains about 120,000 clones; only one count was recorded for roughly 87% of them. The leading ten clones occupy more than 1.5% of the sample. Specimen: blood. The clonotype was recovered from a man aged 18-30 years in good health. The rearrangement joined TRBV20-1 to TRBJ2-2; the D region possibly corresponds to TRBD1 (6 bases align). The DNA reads TGCAGTGCCAGTAGGGGGACAACCCCACCCGGGGAGCTGTTTTTT. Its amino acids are CSASRGTTPPGELFF.